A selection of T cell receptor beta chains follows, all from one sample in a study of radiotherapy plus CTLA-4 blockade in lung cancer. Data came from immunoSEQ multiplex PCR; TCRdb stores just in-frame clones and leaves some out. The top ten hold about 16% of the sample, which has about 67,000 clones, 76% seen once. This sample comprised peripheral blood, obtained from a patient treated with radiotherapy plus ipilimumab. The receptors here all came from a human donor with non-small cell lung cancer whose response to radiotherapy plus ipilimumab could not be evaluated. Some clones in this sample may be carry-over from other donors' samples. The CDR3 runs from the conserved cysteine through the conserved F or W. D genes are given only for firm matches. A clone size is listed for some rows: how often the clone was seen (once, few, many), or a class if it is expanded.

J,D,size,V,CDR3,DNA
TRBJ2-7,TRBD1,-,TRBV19,CASSIRGQGSYEQYF,TGTGCCAGTAGTATTAGGGGACAGGGTAGCTACGAGCAGTACTTC
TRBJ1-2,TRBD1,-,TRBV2,CASREDRAHGYTF,TGTGCCAGCAGGGAAGACAGGGCCCATGGCTACACCTTC
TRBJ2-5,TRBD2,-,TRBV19,CASSIGLAGVFQETQYF,TGTGCCAGTAGTATAGGTCTAGCGGGTGTATTCCAAGAGACCCAGTACTTC
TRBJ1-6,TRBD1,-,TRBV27,CASSPYRGGNSPLHF,TGTGCCAGCAGTCCTTACAGGGGTGGCAATTCACCCCTCCACTTT
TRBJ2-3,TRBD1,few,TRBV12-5,CASGSGTGQADTQYF,TGTGCTAGTGGTTCCGGGACAGGTCAAGCAGATACGCAGTATTTT
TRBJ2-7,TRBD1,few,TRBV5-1,CASSRTGAYEQYF,TGCGCCAGCAGCCGGACAGGGGCCTACGAGCAGTACTTC
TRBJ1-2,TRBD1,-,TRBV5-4,CASSLGTGGNYGYTF,TGTGCCAGCAGCCTCGGGACAGGTGGTAACTATGGCTACACCTTC
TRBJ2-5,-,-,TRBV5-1,CASSSQYQETQYF,TGCGCCAGCAGCTCTCAGTACCAAGAGACCCAGTACTTC
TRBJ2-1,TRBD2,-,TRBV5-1,CASSLAGLADANEQFF,TGCGCCAGCAGCTTGGCGGGGCTAGCGGACGCCAATGAGCAGTTCTTC
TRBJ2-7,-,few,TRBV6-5,CASSYGQTYEQYF,TGTGCCAGCAGTTACGGACAGACCTACGAGCAGTACTTC
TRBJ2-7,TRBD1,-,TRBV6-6,CASSYSVGQGHEQYF,TGTGCCAGCAGTTACTCGGTGGGACAGGGTCACGAGCAGTACTTC
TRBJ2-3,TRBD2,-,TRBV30,CAWSVGGATDTQYF,TGTGCCTGGAGTGTCGGGGGGGCTACAGATACGCAGTATTTT
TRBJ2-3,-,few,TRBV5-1,CASSFQGPDTQYF,TGCGCCAGCAGCTTTCAGGGGCCAGATACGCAGTATTTT
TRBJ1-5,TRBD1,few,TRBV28,CATYRTGPLPQHF,TGTGCCACCTACCGGACAGGGCCGTTGCCCCAGCATTTT
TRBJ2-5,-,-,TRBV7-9,CASSPIGGQGETQYF,TGTGCCAGCAGCCCTATCGGGGGGCAGGGGGAGACCCAGTACTTC
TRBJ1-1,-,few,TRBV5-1,CASSLGGNTEAFF,TGCGCCAGCAGCTTGGGAGGGAACACTGAAGCTTTCTTT
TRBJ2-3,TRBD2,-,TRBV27,CASSLTSGGSTDTQYF,TGTGCCAGCAGTCTGACTAGCGGGGGAAGCACAGATACGCAGTATTTT
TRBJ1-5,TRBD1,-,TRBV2,CASSGTGKDQPQHF,TGTGCCAGCAGTGGGACAGGGAAGGATCAGCCCCAGCATTTT
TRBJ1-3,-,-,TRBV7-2,CASSPSQASSGNTIYF,TGTGCCAGCAGCCCCTCGCAGGCGAGCTCTGGAAACACCATATATTTT
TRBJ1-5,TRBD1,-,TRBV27,CASSLEGQGWVQPQHF,TGTGCCAGCAGTTTAGAGGGACAGGGATGGGTTCAGCCCCAGCATTTT
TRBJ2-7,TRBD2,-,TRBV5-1,CASPEGLAGALSYEQYF,TGCGCCAGCCCAGAAGGGCTAGCGGGGGCGCTCTCCTACGAGCAGTACTTC
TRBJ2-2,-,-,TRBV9,CASSASYGRGTANTGELFF,TGTGCCAGCAGCGCTAGTTACGGCAGGGGAACAGCGAACACCGGGGAGCTGTTTTTT
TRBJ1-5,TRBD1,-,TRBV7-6,CASSSGGFNQPQHF,TGTGCCAGCAGCTCAGGGGGTTTCAATCAGCCCCAGCATTTT
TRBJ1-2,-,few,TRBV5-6,CASSFVDSNYGYTF,TGTGCCAGCAGCTTTGTGGACAGTAACTATGGCTACACCTTC
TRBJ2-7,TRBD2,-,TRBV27,CASSSPSGGAYEQYF,TGTGCCAGCAGTTCCCCTAGCGGGGGGGCCTACGAGCAGTACTTC
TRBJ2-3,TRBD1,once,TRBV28,CASSLGSGGPDTQYF,TGTGCCAGCAGTTTAGGGTCAGGGGGTCCGGATACGCAGTATTTT
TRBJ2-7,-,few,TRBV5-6,CASSWAGVNEQYF,TGTGCCAGCAGCTGGGCAGGGGTGAACGAGCAGTACTTC
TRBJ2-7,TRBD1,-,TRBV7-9,CASSPTGAGYEQYF,TGTGCCAGCAGCCCGACAGGGGCGGGTTACGAGCAGTACTTC
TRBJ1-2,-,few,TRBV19,CASRYRASNYGYTF,TGTGCCAGTAGGTACAGGGCTTCAAACTATGGCTACACCTTC
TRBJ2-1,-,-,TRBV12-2,CASRLAPSGAQFF,TGTGCAAGTCGCTTAGCGCCTAGCGGGGCGCAGTTCTTC
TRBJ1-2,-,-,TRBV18,CASLGRDYGYTF,TGTGCCAGCCTCGGTCGGGACTATGGCTACACCTTC
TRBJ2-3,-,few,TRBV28,CASSLPSLLKPDTQYF,TGCGCCAGCAGTTTACCATCACTTCTAAAGCCAGATACGCAGTATTTT
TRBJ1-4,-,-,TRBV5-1,CASSHGQFDEKLFF,TGCGCCAGCAGCCACGGACAGTTCGATGAAAAACTGTTTTTT
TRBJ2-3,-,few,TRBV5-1,CASSLADTQYF,TGCGCCAGCAGCTTGGCGGATACGCAGTATTTT
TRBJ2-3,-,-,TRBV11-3,CASSLGGASDTQYF,TGTGCCAGCAGCTTAGGGGGCGCATCAGATACGCAGTATTTT
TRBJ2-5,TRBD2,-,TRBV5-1,CASSLARGDRQETQYF,TGCGCCAGCAGCTTGGCGCGGGGGGACCGCCAAGAGACCCAGTACTTC
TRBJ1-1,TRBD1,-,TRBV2,CASSVQGENTEAFF,TGTGCCAGCAGTGTACAGGGGGAAAACACTGAAGCTTTCTTT
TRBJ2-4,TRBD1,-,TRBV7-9,CASSLEGQGAGIQYF,TGTGCCAGCAGCTTAGAGGGACAGGGGGCTGGCATTCAGTACTTC
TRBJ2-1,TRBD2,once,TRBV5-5,CASRPLAGGYNEQFF,TGTGCCAGCAGGCCCCTAGCGGGGGGGTACAATGAGCAGTTCTTC
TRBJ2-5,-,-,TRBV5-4,CASSSGQLKNQETQYF,TGTGCCAGCAGCTCCGGACAACTCAAGAACCAAGAGACCCAGTACTTC
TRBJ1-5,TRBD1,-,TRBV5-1,CASSSRGQGSDQPQHF,TGCGCCAGCAGCTCGAGGGGACAGGGTTCCGATCAGCCCCAGCATTTT
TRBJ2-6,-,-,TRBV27,CASSLEGAGANVLTF,TGTGCCAGCAGCCTTGAAGGGGCTGGGGCCAACGTCCTGACTTTC
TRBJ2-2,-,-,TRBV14,CASSPTWGRGRELFF,TGTGCCAGCAGCCCCACTTGGGGGCGGGGGCGGGAGCTGTTTTTT
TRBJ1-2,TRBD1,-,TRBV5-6,CASSLVRGNYGYTF,TGTGCCAGCAGCTTGGTCAGGGGGAACTATGGCTACACCTTC
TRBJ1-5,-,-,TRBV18,CASSPRRDMGNQPQHF,TGTGCCAGCTCACCTCGCCGGGACATGGGGAATCAGCCCCAGCATTTT